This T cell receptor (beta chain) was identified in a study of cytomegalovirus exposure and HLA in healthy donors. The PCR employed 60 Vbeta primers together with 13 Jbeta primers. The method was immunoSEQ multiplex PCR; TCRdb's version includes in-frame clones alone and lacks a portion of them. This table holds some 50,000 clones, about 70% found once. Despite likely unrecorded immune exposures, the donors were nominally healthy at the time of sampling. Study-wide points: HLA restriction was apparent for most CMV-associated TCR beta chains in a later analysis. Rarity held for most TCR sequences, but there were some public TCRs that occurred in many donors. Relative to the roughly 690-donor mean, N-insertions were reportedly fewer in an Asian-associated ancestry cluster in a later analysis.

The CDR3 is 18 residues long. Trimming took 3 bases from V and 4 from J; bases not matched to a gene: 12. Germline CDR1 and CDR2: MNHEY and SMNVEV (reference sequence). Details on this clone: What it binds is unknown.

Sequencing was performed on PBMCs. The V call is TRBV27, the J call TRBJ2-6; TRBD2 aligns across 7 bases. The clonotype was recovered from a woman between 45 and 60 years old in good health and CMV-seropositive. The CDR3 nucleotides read TGTGCCAGCAGTTTGTTTGGGGGACTACCTACCGGGGCCAACGTCCTGACTTTC. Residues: CASSLFGGLPTGANVLTF.